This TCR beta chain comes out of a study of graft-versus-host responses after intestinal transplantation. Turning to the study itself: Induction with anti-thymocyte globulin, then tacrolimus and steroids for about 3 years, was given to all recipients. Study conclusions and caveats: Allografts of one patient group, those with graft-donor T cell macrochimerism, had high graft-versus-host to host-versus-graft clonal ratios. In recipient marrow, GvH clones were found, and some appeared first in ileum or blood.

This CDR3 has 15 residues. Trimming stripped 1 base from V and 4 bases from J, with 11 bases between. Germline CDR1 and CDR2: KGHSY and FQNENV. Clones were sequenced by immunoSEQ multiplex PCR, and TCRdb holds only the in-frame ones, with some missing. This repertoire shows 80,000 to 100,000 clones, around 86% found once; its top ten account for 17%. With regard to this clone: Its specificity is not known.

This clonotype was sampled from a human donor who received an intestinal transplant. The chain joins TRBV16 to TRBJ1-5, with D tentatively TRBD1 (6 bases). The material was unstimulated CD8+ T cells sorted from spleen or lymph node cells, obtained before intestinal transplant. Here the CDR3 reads CASSQYTGCNQPQHF. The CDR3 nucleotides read TGTGCCAGCAGCCAATACACAGGGTGTAATCAGCCCCAGCATTTT.